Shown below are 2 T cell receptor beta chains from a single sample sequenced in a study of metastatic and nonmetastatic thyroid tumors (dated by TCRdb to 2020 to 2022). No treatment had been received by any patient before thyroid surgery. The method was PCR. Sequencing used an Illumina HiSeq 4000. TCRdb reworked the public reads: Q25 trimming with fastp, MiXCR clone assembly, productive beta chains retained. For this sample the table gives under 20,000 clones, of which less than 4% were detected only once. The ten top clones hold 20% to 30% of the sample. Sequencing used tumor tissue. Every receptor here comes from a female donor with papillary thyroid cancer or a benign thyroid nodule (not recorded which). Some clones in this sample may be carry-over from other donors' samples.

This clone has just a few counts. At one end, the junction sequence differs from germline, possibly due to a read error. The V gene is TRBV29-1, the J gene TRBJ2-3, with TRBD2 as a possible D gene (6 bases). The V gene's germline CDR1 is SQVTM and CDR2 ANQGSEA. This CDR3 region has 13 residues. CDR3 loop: CSVEGGSTDTQYF. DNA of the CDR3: TGCAGCGTTGAGGGAGGCAGCACAGATACACAGTATTTT.

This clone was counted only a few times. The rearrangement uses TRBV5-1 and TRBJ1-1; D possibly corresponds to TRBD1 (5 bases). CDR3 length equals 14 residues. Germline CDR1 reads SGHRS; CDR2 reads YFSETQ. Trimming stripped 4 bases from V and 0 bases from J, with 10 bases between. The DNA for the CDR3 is TGCGCCAGCAGCCCGACAGCGCTGAACACTGAAGCTTTCTTT. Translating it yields CASSPTALNTEAFF.